What follows is one TCR beta chain and its context. Its antigen remains unidentified. There are 14 residues in the CDR3. Germline CDR1 MNHNS, CDR2 SASEGT. The V end was cut by 10 bases, the J end by 0 bases, with 13 bases between. These data are taken from a study of T cells in Graves' hyperthyroidism and ophthalmopathy. Overall study findings and caveats: Blood samples included most of the expanded thyroid clonotypes exceeding 0.001.

TCR beta CDR3 sequences were amplified from RNA transcripts. A set of HTBI primers served as the primers for a first-round RT-PCR of the TCR CDR3. TCRdb reprocessed the multiplex PCR reads with MiXCR, giving one entry per CDR3 protein. The repertoire includes 620,000 or so distinct CDR3 sequences, roughly 15% of them detected once, and 9.5% to 15% sits in the top ten. The PBMCs were sourced from fresh peripheral blood (around 9.3 ml). V and J are TRBV6-1 and TRBJ1-5; D not resolved. The specimen was blood. This receptor was obtained from a woman aged 45-60 years with Graves' ophthalmopathy. The CDR3 region has the DNA TGTGCCACCCCGGCGGTTAATAGCAATCAGCCCCAGCATTTT. It specifies CATPAVNSNQPQHF.